Following are 21 T cell receptor beta chains from one sample sequenced in a study of cytomegalovirus exposure and HLA in healthy donors. Both 60 Vbeta primers and 13 Jbeta primers went into the PCR. Only in-frame clones appear in the TCRdb table, and some are missing; sequencing was by immunoSEQ multiplex PCR. Here the sample spans 150,000 to 200,000 clones, approximately 71% being singletons. Sequencing used PBMCs. These receptors came from a woman between 18 and 29 years old in good health and CMV-seropositive.

The chain links TRBV27 to TRBJ1-4; D might be TRBD1 (5 bases). The V and J ends lost 2 bases and 5 bases respectively, with 9 bases between them. In germline, CDR1 is MNHEY, CDR2 SMNVEV (reference sequence). The CDR3 spans 14 residues. The CDR3 DNA is TGTGCCAGCAGTTTAGCGGGGCTGAATGAAAAACTGTTTTTT. Amino acid sequence: CASSLAGLNEKLFF.

The V and J genes are TRBV5-1 and TRBJ1-2, with 8 nucleotides matching TRBD1. The CDR3 spans 14 residues. V lost 5 bases and J lost 3; bases outside the gene matches: 6. Germline CDR1 is SGHRS and CDR2 is YFSETQ. In DNA, the CDR3 is TGCGCCAGCAGTTTCCAGACAGGGGACTATGGCTACACCTTC. Encoded protein: CASSFQTGDYGYTF.

This chain uses TRBV7-6 with TRBJ2-7; 9 bases are shared with TRBD2. The germline gives CDR1 SGHVS, CDR2 FNYEAQ. The CDR3 runs to 15 residues. The V segment lost 1 base and the J segment 6 bases; nucleotides outside the gene matches: 7. The CDR3 DNA reads as TGTGCCAGCAGCTTAGATTATGGGACTAGCCGCGAGCAGTACTTC. Its translation is CASSLDYGTSREQYF.

V is TRBV15 and J is TRBJ2-7, with a tentative D call TRBD2 (5 bases). CDR3 length: 19 residues. The germline gives CDR1 LNHNV, CDR2 YYDKDF (reference sequence). V was cut by 5 bases and J by 5 bases, with 31 bases left in between. In nucleotides, the CDR3 is TGTGCCACCAGCGAAGCACGGATCGAGAGGACTCACCCTGTGGACGAGCAGTACTTC. It specifies CATSEARIERTHPVDEQYF.

The V gene is TRBV7-6, the J gene TRBJ1-5; 8 bases map to TRBD1. CDR3 length: 14 residues. The germline V gene has CDR1 SGHVS and CDR2 FNYEAQ. J gave up 7 bases and V 4 bases, and 6 bases lay outside the gene matches. The chain's CDR3 is CASSSQQGDQPQHF. The CDR3 nucleotides are TGTGCCAGCAGCTCCCAACAGGGGGACCAGCCCCAGCATTTT.

The chain recombines TRBV14 with TRBJ1-6; a weak D match, TRBD1 (5 bases). The germline CDR1 and CDR2 sequences are SGHDN and FVKESK. This CDR3 spans 15 amino acids. Trimming removed 1 base from V and 1 base from J, with 5 bases in between. The CDR3 reads CASSQGQSYNSPLHF. For the CDR3, the DNA is TGTGCCAGCAGCCAAGGACAGTCCTATAATTCACCCCTCCACTTT. Full variable domain (remainder filled in from reference TRBV14 and TRBJ1-6): EAGVTQFPSHSVIEKGQTVTLRCDPISGHDNLYWYRRVMGKEIKFLLHFVKESKQDESGMPNNRFLAERTGGTYSTLKVQPAELEDSGVYFCASSQGQSYNSPLHFGNGTRLTVT.

V is TRBV19 and J is TRBJ1-5; 11 bases agree with TRBD1. The CDR3 is 16 amino acids. Germline lookup yields CDR1 LNHDA and CDR2 SQIVND (reference sequence). Trimming at V came to 1 base and at J to 6 bases, leaving 5 bases not matched to a gene. CDR3 sequence reads: CASSIGDRGAGQPQHF. The CDR3 DNA reads as TGTGCCAGTAGTATAGGGGACAGGGGGGCGGGTCAGCCCCAGCATTTT.

The chain couples TRBV4-1 to TRBJ2-7; 12 positions agree with TRBD2. Trimming removed 3 bases from V and 3 bases from J; junction bases left unmatched: 3. This CDR3 spans 15 amino acids. The germline V gene encodes CDR1 MGHRA and CDR2 YSYEKL. The CDR3 region is CASSHGTSGLYEQYF. The CDR3 DNA sequence: TGCGCCAGCAGCCATGGGACTAGCGGGCTCTACGAGCAGTACTTC.

This chain connects TRBV7-3 to TRBJ2-3; 11 positions agree with TRBD1. The ends lost 5 bases at V and 2 bases at J; junction bases unmatched: 6. The germline gives CDR1 SGHTA, CDR2 FQGTGA. The CDR3 extends over 16 amino acids. The CDR3 DNA is TGTGCCAGCAGCCCCTGGACAGGGGGCTTCACAGATACGCAGTATTTT. Protein sequence: CASSPWTGGFTDTQYF.

The chain employs TRBV5-1 and TRBJ2-1; 10 bases align to TRBD2. The CDR3 is 16 residues long. The ends lost 0 bases at V and 9 bases at J; junction bases unmatched: 9. Germline-derived CDR1 and CDR2 are SGHRS and YFSETQ. The CDR3 DNA reads as TGCGCCAGCAGCTTGGGTCTTCTAGCGGGAGTGGTTGAGCAGTTCTTC. Its translation is CASSLGLLAGVVEQFF.

The rearrangement links TRBV27 to TRBJ1-3; D ambiguous. This CDR3 comprises 16 residues. The V end lost 3 bases, the J end lost 0 bases, and 12 bases lay between the germline ends. The germline gives CDR1 MNHEY, CDR2 SMNVEV (reference sequence). The CDR3 DNA reads as TGTGCCAGCAGTTTCAGCGCGGGAGCCTCTGGAAACACCATATATTTT. Protein sequence: CASSFSAGASGNTIYF.

This clone has just one count. The chain combines TRBV9 with TRBJ2-1; 7 bases align to TRBD2. V trimming: 4 bases; J trimming: 4 bases; junction bases outside the gene matches: 8. Germline lookup yields CDR1 SGDLS and CDR2 YYNGEE. The CDR3 extends over 15 amino acids. The CDR3 reads CASSPHRGGYNEQFF. The CDR3 DNA follows: TGTGCCAGCAGCCCCCACCGGGGAGGGTACAATGAGCAGTTCTTC. The full variable domain, in which reference TRBV9 and TRBJ2-1 provide the parts outside the CDR3, is DSGVTQTPKHLITATGQRVTLRCSPRSGDLSVYWYQQSLDQGLQFLIQYYNGEERAKGNILERFSAQQFPDLHSELNLSSLELGDSALYFCASSPHRGGYNEQFFGPGTRLTVL.

The chain carries TRBV19 and TRBJ2-1; weak D call: TRBD2 (6 bases). The CDR3 runs 14 residues. Trimming took off 10 bases at V and 2 bases at J, with 15 bases between the two ends. Germline lookup yields CDR1 LNHDA and CDR2 SQIVND (reference sequence). The CDR3 loop is CATHRGMAYNEQFF. In DNA form, the CDR3 reads TGTGCCACACACCGGGGGATGGCCTACAATGAGCAGTTCTTC.

The rearrangement uses TRBV6-1 and TRBJ2-3; possibly TRBD2 for D (6 bases). V gave up 8 bases and J gave up 3 bases, with 15 bases separating them. From germline, CDR1 is MNHNS and CDR2 SASEGT. The CDR3 spans 14 residues. The CDR3 loop reads CASGNGGDTDTQYF. As DNA, the CDR3 is TGTGCCAGCGGTAACGGCGGGGATACAGATACGCAGTATTTT.

There are a few counts of this clone. The V gene is TRBV10-3, the J gene TRBJ2-7; D call uncertain. V shed 10 bases and J shed 3 bases, with 13 bases lying between them. CDR3 length equals 12 residues. The germline gives CDR1 ENHRY, CDR2 SYGVKD. CDR3 protein: CATRLSSYEQYF. The CDR3 bases are TGTGCCACCAGGTTATCCAGCTACGAGCAGTACTTC.

The genes are TRBV7-9 and TRBJ1-2; 7 positions agree with TRBD1. Per the germline V gene, CDR1 is SEHNR and CDR2 is FQNEAQ (reference sequence). The junction had 11 bases not matched to a gene; V was cut back by 5 bases and J by 5 bases. This CDR3 region has 15 residues. The CDR3 here is CASSPPRDSRYGYTF. The CDR3 bases are TGTGCCAGCAGCCCCCCCCGGGACAGTAGATATGGCTACACCTTC.

This chain links TRBV5-6 with TRBJ2-5; D is unresolved. The CDR3 has 14 residues. CDR1 and CDR2 from the germline V gene are SGHDT and YYEEEE. The germline V and J ends were trimmed by 1 base and 2 bases, with 9 bases remaining between them. The CDR3 sequence: CASSLWAPQETQYF. DNA for the CDR3: TGTGCCAGCAGCTTGTGGGCCCCGCAAGAGACCCAGTACTTC.

The gene calls are TRBV9 and TRBJ1-1, with no clear D. Trimming took 0 bases from V and 1 from J, leaving 10 bases between them. Germline loops: CDR1 SGDLS, CDR2 YYNGEE. This CDR3 region has 15 residues. The DNA of the CDR3 is TGTGCCAGCAGCGTAGTCGGGTCTGGGAACACTGAAGCTTTCTTT. It specifies CASSVVGSGNTEAFF.

The J gene is TRBJ1-2, the V gene TRBV7-9; the D is unclear. Germline V gives CDR1 SEHNR, CDR2 FQNEAQ (reference sequence). V shed 5 bases and J shed 8 bases, with 12 bases lying between them. CDR3 size: 12 residues. The CDR3 spells CASSPGSRGYTF. CDR3 DNA sequence: TGTGCCAGCAGCCCCGGGTCTCGCGGCTACACCTTC.

The chain joins TRBV5-1 to TRBJ1-5; 7 positions agree with TRBD1. In germline, CDR1 is SGHRS, CDR2 YFSETQ. Trimming took 1 base from V and 3 from J; bases not matched to a gene: 4. CDR3 length: 15 residues. In nucleotides, the CDR3 is TGCGCCAGCAGCTTGAAGGGGACAGACAATCAGCCCCAGCATTTT. This sequence encodes CASSLKGTDNQPQHF.

The rearrangement links TRBV5-1 to TRBJ1-2, with TRBD1 matching over 7 bases. Germline-derived CDR1 and CDR2 are SGHRS and YFSETQ. The CDR3 is 14 amino acids. Trimming cost V 3 bases and J 4 bases; bases outside gene matches: 6. Here the CDR3 reads CASSSGQGVYGYTF. The CDR3, as DNA: TGCGCCAGCAGCTCCGGCCAGGGGGTCTATGGCTACACCTTC.